The following is a TCR beta chain sequence with its context. What it binds is not known. One entry per CDR3 protein, without DNA, is what TCRdb gives after re-calling the 5' RACE reads. The sample has under 200,000 distinct CDR3 sequences. These data originate in a study of T cells expressing NK-cell markers. The CDR3 length is 14 residues. The germline CDR1 and CDR2 sequences are MNHEY and SVGAGI. Findings of the study overall: Whether expanded NKG2C+ T cell clones recognized HCMV stayed uncertain. In roughly six donors, dominant NKG2C+ clonotypes were about 1.0-7.0% of CD8+ T cells.

The clonotype comes from a woman aged 18 to 75 in good health. The sample was blood T cells: a sorted CD56 or NKG2C T cell subset, CD4+ or CD8+ T cells, or bulk PBMC T cells (not recorded which). V is TRBV6-5 and J is TRBJ2-1; TCRdb names TRBD1, which stays unverified in the absence of DNA. The CDR3 loop is CASSYRGGVNEQFF.